A selection of T cell receptor beta chains follows, all from one sample in a study of cytomegalovirus exposure and HLA in healthy donors. The repertoire was sequenced with immunoSEQ multiplex PCR; TCRdb's copy has only in-frame clones and lacks some. The sample has fewer than 200,000 clones, 78% seen once. Sequenced material: PBMCs. These receptors all come from a woman aged 25 to 45 in good health and CMV-seropositive. CDR3s include the opening cysteine and the closing phenylalanine or tryptophan. The D gene is left open where the match is weak. Clone size appears in some rows only: once, few, many, or a class for an expanded clone.

CDR3 DNA: TGTGCCAGCAGGTCAGGGGTTCAGCCCCAGCATTTT
CDR3 protein: CASRSGVQPQHF
D gene: -
clone size: few
V gene: TRBV28
J gene: TRBJ1-5

CDR3 DNA: TGTGCTAGTGTCTCCGATGGACTAGAATTTACCGGGGAGCTGTTTTTT
CDR3 protein: CASVSDGLEFTGELFF
D gene: TRBD2
clone size: once
V gene: TRBV12-5
J gene: TRBJ2-2

CDR3 DNA: TGTGCCAGCAGTTACTCGAGGGTCTCTGGGGCCAACGTCCTGACTTTC
CDR3 protein: CASSYSRVSGANVLTF
D gene: -
clone size: -
V gene: TRBV6-5
J gene: TRBJ2-6

CDR3 DNA: TGTGCCAGCAGTAGCAGGGTATTTAGCACTGAAGCTTTCTTT
CDR3 protein: CASSSRVFSTEAFF
D gene: -
clone size: -
V gene: TRBV2
J gene: TRBJ1-1

CDR3 DNA: TGTGCCAGCAGTCCCTACGGACAGGACCCCTCCTACGAGCAGTACTTC
CDR3 protein: CASSPYGQDPSYEQYF
D gene: TRBD1
clone size: -
V gene: TRBV7-2
J gene: TRBJ2-7

CDR3 DNA: TGTGCCAGCAGTGACCGACAGGGGCTAGGAGATACGCAGTATTTT
CDR3 protein: CASSDRQGLGDTQYF
D gene: TRBD1
clone size: -
V gene: TRBV2
J gene: TRBJ2-3

CDR3 DNA: TGTGCCAGCAGCCCCAGAGCGGATACGCAGTATTTT
CDR3 protein: CASSPRADTQYF
D gene: -
clone size: -
V gene: TRBV7-2
J gene: TRBJ2-3

CDR3 DNA: TGTGCCAGCAGTACCTCGGGAGCGGGCAATGAGCAGTTCTTC
CDR3 protein: CASSTSGAGNEQFF
D gene: -
clone size: -
V gene: TRBV28
J gene: TRBJ2-1

CDR3 DNA: TGTGCCTGGAGTGTACCGTTGAGAGAGATGAACACTGAAGCTTTCTTT
CDR3 protein: CAWSVPLREMNTEAFF
D gene: -
clone size: few
V gene: TRBV30
J gene: TRBJ1-1

CDR3 DNA: TGTGCCAGTAGTACAAGCCTTTTCACCGGGGAGCTGTTTTTT
CDR3 protein: CASSTSLFTGELFF
D gene: -
clone size: -
V gene: TRBV19
J gene: TRBJ2-2

CDR3 DNA: TGTGCCAGCAGCCATGGAGGTGTTCGGGTCACTGAAGCTTTCTTT
CDR3 protein: CASSHGGVRVTEAFF
D gene: -
clone size: -
V gene: TRBV5-6
J gene: TRBJ1-1

CDR3 DNA: TGTGCCACCCCCCCCAGGGGGTTTGTCCACGAGCAGTACTTC
CDR3 protein: CATPPRGFVHEQYF
D gene: TRBD1
clone size: -
V gene: TRBV7-3
J gene: TRBJ2-7

CDR3 DNA: TGTGCCAGCAGTGACTCGCAGGACAGGGTAGAGACCCAGTACTTC
CDR3 protein: CASSDSQDRVETQYF
D gene: TRBD1
clone size: -
V gene: TRBV6-4
J gene: TRBJ2-5

CDR3 DNA: TGTGCCAGCACCCCCGCGGCGCGGAAAAAACTGTTTTTT
CDR3 protein: CASTPAARKKLFF
D gene: -
clone size: -
V gene: TRBV7-2
J gene: TRBJ1-4

CDR3 DNA: TGCGCCAGCAGCTTCAGGGGCGAGAACACTGAAGCTTTCTTT
CDR3 protein: CASSFRGENTEAFF
D gene: -
clone size: -
V gene: TRBV5-1
J gene: TRBJ1-1

CDR3 DNA: TGCAGCGTCAGGACAGGGGGCAACGGGGAGCTGTTTTTT
CDR3 protein: CSVRTGGNGELFF
D gene: TRBD1
clone size: -
V gene: TRBV29-1
J gene: TRBJ2-2

CDR3 DNA: TGTGCCAGCACCTCTACACCGAGGGCCTGGCGGGGCCAGGACACCGGGGAGCTGTTTTTT
CDR3 protein: CASTSTPRAWRGQDTGELFF
D gene: -
clone size: -
V gene: TRBV28
J gene: TRBJ2-2

CDR3 DNA: TGTGCCAGCAGCATTGAACAGGGGTACTACGAGCAGTACTTC
CDR3 protein: CASSIEQGYYEQYF
D gene: TRBD1
clone size: few
V gene: TRBV6-1
J gene: TRBJ2-7

CDR3 DNA: TGTGCCAGCAGCTTGGGGCAGGGGGCCAGCGAGCAGTACTTC
CDR3 protein: CASSLGQGASEQYF
D gene: TRBD1
clone size: -
V gene: TRBV5-6
J gene: TRBJ2-7

CDR3 DNA: TGTGCCAGCAGCGTAGGAGGGAGCTCCTACGAGCAGTACTTC
CDR3 protein: CASSVGGSSYEQYF
D gene: -
clone size: -
V gene: TRBV9
J gene: TRBJ2-7

CDR3 DNA: TGTGCCAGCAGCCCGACAGGGTCCAACACTGAAGCTTTCTTT
CDR3 protein: CASSPTGSNTEAFF
D gene: TRBD1
clone size: -
V gene: TRBV5-6
J gene: TRBJ1-1

CDR3 DNA: TGTGCCAGCAGTTTCTTCCCCTTGGCCTATGAAAAACTGTTTTTT
CDR3 protein: CASSFFPLAYEKLFF
D gene: -
clone size: -
V gene: TRBV28
J gene: TRBJ1-4

CDR3 DNA: TGTGCCAGCAGCGCCGACCCGCCAGGGCTCAAGGAGACCCAGTACTTC
CDR3 protein: CASSADPPGLKETQYF
D gene: -
clone size: -
V gene: TRBV9
J gene: TRBJ2-5

CDR3 DNA: TGTGCCAGTAGTCTGCGAACTTCCTACGAGCAGTACTTC
CDR3 protein: CASSLRTSYEQYF
D gene: -
clone size: -
V gene: TRBV19
J gene: TRBJ2-7

CDR3 DNA: TGTGCCATCAGAAGCCGGCGGGGGGGTCAAGAGACCCAGTACTTC
CDR3 protein: CAIRSRRGGQETQYF
D gene: TRBD2
clone size: -
V gene: TRBV10-3
J gene: TRBJ2-5

CDR3 DNA: TGTGCTAGCAGCCCCGACAGGTACCACGAGCAGTACTTC
CDR3 protein: CASSPDRYHEQYF
D gene: -
clone size: -
V gene: TRBV7-7
J gene: TRBJ2-7

CDR3 DNA: TGTGCCAGCAGCCCTTCAGGGGCTAGAATTTCACCCCTCCACTTT
CDR3 protein: CASSPSGARISPLHF
D gene: -
clone size: -
V gene: TRBV7-8
J gene: TRBJ1-6

CDR3 DNA: TGTGCCAGCAGCCCAGGACAGGCTCGGACTGAAGCTTTCTTT
CDR3 protein: CASSPGQARTEAFF
D gene: TRBD1
clone size: -
V gene: TRBV7-9
J gene: TRBJ1-1

CDR3 DNA: TGTGCCAGCAGCGTAGGAGCGGAGGGGCAGCCCCAGCATTTT
CDR3 protein: CASSVGAEGQPQHF
D gene: -
clone size: -
V gene: TRBV9
J gene: TRBJ1-5

CDR3 DNA: TGTGCCAGCAGCTTAACCGGTACAGATACGCAGTATTTT
CDR3 protein: CASSLTGTDTQYF
D gene: -
clone size: once
V gene: TRBV11-3
J gene: TRBJ2-3

CDR3 DNA: TGCGCCAGCAGCTCAGAAGCGGGACCCACCGGGGAGCTGTTTTTT
CDR3 protein: CASSSEAGPTGELFF
D gene: TRBD2
clone size: -
V gene: TRBV5-1
J gene: TRBJ2-2

CDR3 DNA: TGTGCCAGCAGTGGACAGGGGGCGGCCGTTGTCAAGCAGTTCTTC
CDR3 protein: CASSGQGAAVVKQFF
D gene: TRBD1
clone size: -
V gene: TRBV6-5
J gene: TRBJ2-1

CDR3 DNA: TGTGCCAGCAGCGAAGGACAGGACATGGACAATCAGCCCCAGCATTTT
CDR3 protein: CASSEGQDMDNQPQHF
D gene: TRBD1
clone size: -
V gene: TRBV7-2
J gene: TRBJ1-5

CDR3 DNA: TGCGCCAGCAGCTTGGAATCGTTCTACGAGCAGTACTTC
CDR3 protein: CASSLESFYEQYF
D gene: -
clone size: -
V gene: TRBV5-1
J gene: TRBJ2-7

CDR3 DNA: TGTGCCAGCAACCGGGGTTCGAGCTCCTACAATGAGCAGTTCTTC
CDR3 protein: CASNRGSSSYNEQFF
D gene: -
clone size: once
V gene: TRBV7-9
J gene: TRBJ2-1

CDR3 DNA: TGTGCCACCAGCAGAGAACATCTAGCGGACATAGCCAAAAACATTCAGTACTTC
CDR3 protein: CATSREHLADIAKNIQYF
D gene: TRBD2
clone size: -
V gene: TRBV15
J gene: TRBJ2-4

CDR3 DNA: TGTGCCAGCAGCCCTTTGGGCGGGTTACAGACCGGGGAGCTGTTTTTT
CDR3 protein: CASSPLGGLQTGELFF
D gene: -
clone size: once
V gene: TRBV7-3
J gene: TRBJ2-2

CDR3 DNA: TGCGCCAGCAGCGTGGACAGGGGGTCCTACGAGCAGTACTTC
CDR3 protein: CASSVDRGSYEQYF
D gene: TRBD1
clone size: -
V gene: TRBV5-1
J gene: TRBJ2-7

CDR3 DNA: TGTGCCTGGAGTCTTAGCAATCAGCCCCAGCATTTT
CDR3 protein: CAWSLSNQPQHF
D gene: -
clone size: few
V gene: TRBV30
J gene: TRBJ1-5

CDR3 DNA: TGTGCCAGCAGTGTAGGCGGGAGGAACTCCTACAATGAGCAGTTCTTC
CDR3 protein: CASSVGGRNSYNEQFF
D gene: TRBD2
clone size: -
V gene: TRBV6-4
J gene: TRBJ2-1

CDR3 DNA: TGTGCCAGCAGCTCATGGGAGAGCGGAAACGGGGAGCTGTTTTTT
CDR3 protein: CASSSWESGNGELFF
D gene: -
clone size: -
V gene: TRBV13
J gene: TRBJ2-2

CDR3 DNA: TGTGCCAGCACCCCTAGCACAGATACGCAGTATTTT
CDR3 protein: CASTPSTDTQYF
D gene: -
clone size: -
V gene: TRBV7-2
J gene: TRBJ2-3

CDR3 DNA: TGCGCCAGCAGTGACAGGGCGGGCGGCGGCTACACCTTC
CDR3 protein: CASSDRAGGGYTF
D gene: TRBD1
clone size: -
V gene: TRBV4-3
J gene: TRBJ1-2

CDR3 DNA: TGTGCCAGCAGCTCCGGCGGGCTCTCATATAATTCCCCCCTCCACTTT
CDR3 protein: CASSSGGLSYNSPLHF
D gene: -
clone size: -
V gene: TRBV7-8
J gene: TRBJ1-6

CDR3 DNA: TGTGCCAGCAGCCCGCCGGGACTTCTTGAAGCTTTCTTT
CDR3 protein: CASSPPGLLEAFF
D gene: -
clone size: -
V gene: TRBV9
J gene: TRBJ1-1

CDR3 DNA: TGTGCCAGCAGCTTTGGAGCCGGGACAGGGGTCTACAATGAGCAGTTCTTC
CDR3 protein: CASSFGAGTGVYNEQFF
D gene: TRBD1
clone size: -
V gene: TRBV11-3
J gene: TRBJ2-1

CDR3 DNA: TGTGCCAGCAGCTTAAGAGGGGGTTCCGGCTCGAACACTGAAGCTTTCTTT
CDR3 protein: CASSLRGGSGSNTEAFF
D gene: -
clone size: -
V gene: TRBV7-3
J gene: TRBJ1-1

CDR3 DNA: TGTGCCAGCAGCTACTCGGGACTCCCCACAGATACGCAGTATTTT
CDR3 protein: CASSYSGLPTDTQYF
D gene: -
clone size: once
V gene: TRBV7-8
J gene: TRBJ2-3

CDR3 DNA: TGTGCCAGCAGCTCCTCTGGGGGCCGACGGAACACTGAAGCTTTCTTT
CDR3 protein: CASSSSGGRRNTEAFF
D gene: -
clone size: -
V gene: TRBV7-2
J gene: TRBJ1-1

CDR3 DNA: TGTGCCAGCAGTGAACTCCCTGGGCAAGTCAATCAGCCCCAGCATTTT
CDR3 protein: CASSELPGQVNQPQHF
D gene: -
clone size: -
V gene: TRBV6-1
J gene: TRBJ1-5

CDR3 DNA: TGTGCCAGCAGAAAGGGGGTAACAGGTCACGAGCAGTTCTTC
CDR3 protein: CASRKGVTGHEQFF
D gene: -
clone size: -
V gene: TRBV2
J gene: TRBJ2-1

CDR3 DNA: TGCGCCAGCAGTTCGACTAGCGGGAGGGTAGGCAATGAGCAGTTCTTC
CDR3 protein: CASSSTSGRVGNEQFF
D gene: TRBD2
clone size: -
V gene: TRBV4-3
J gene: TRBJ2-1

CDR3 DNA: TGTGCCAGCAGTGTGAGCCAGGGGGTCTACGAGCAGTACTTC
CDR3 protein: CASSVSQGVYEQYF
D gene: TRBD1
clone size: once
V gene: TRBV2
J gene: TRBJ2-7

CDR3 DNA: TGTGCCTGGGGGGGCGGCCTCTCCTACGAGCAGTACTTC
CDR3 protein: CAWGGGLSYEQYF
D gene: -
clone size: once
V gene: TRBV30
J gene: TRBJ2-7